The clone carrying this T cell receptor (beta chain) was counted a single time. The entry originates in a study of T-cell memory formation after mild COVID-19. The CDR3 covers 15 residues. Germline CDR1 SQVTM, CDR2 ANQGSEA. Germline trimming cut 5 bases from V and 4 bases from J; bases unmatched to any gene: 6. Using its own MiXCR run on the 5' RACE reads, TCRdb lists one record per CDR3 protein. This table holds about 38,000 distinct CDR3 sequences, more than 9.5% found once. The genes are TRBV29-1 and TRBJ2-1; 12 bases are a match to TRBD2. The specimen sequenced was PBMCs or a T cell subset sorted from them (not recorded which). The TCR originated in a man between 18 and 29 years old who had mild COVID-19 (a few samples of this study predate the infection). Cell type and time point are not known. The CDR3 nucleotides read TGCAGCGTTTCCAGACTAGCGGGGGTATACAATGAGCAGTTCTTC. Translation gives CSVSRLAGVYNEQFF.